Shown below are 16 T cell receptor beta chains from a single sample sequenced in a study of control samples from healthy donors and cancer patients. Produced via immunoSEQ multiplex PCR; TCRdb's table is partial and in-frame only. This listing includes about 190,000 clones. The sample consisted of blood. The source of these receptors is a woman in her thirties in good health.

This rearrangement joins TRBV12-2 to TRBJ1-4; the table's TRBD1 call for D was not verified on the DNA. TRBV12-2 is given as a pseudogene. This CDR3 comprises 20 residues. The CDR3 DNA reads TGTGCAAGTCGCTTCCTAACAGGAGTTACCTCCCGGCGGTGGAATGAAAAACTGTTTTTT. Residues: CASRFLTGVTSRRWNEKLFF.

V usage is TRBV18 and J usage is TRBJ1-1; D gene unclear. V was cut by 3 bases and J by 3 bases, with 11 bases left in between. This CDR3 is built from 14 residues. Per the germline V gene, CDR1 is KGHSH and CDR2 is LQKENI. The CDR3 nucleotides are TGTGCCAGCTCACCCGAGGGTTCGGACACTGAAGCTTTCTTT. Translated, it gives CASSPEGSDTEAFF. The full variable domain, rest sourced from reference TRBV18 and TRBJ1-1, is NAGVMQNPRHLVRRRGQEARLRCSPMKGHSHVYWYRQLPEEGLKFMVYLQKENIIDESGMPKERFSAEFPKEGPSILRIQQVVRGDSAAYFCASSPEGSDTEAFFGQGTRLTVV.

This chain uses TRBV5-4 with TRBJ1-6; 9 bases align to TRBD1. The ends lost 3 bases at V and 9 bases at J; junction bases unmatched: 4. The CDR3 consists of 14 residues. Germline V gene lookup returns CDR1 SGHNT and CDR2 YYREEE (reference sequence). The CDR3 loop is CASSSDRGASPLHF. CDR3 coding DNA: TGTGCCAGCAGCTCGGACAGGGGTGCTTCACCCCTCCACTTT.

The chain employs TRBV7-9 and TRBJ1-1; D unclear. Germline V CDR1 and CDR2: SEHNR, FQNEAQ (reference sequence). With 5 bases removed from V and 6 bases from J, the gap between germline ends came to 22 bases. The CDR3 has 16 residues. CDR3 DNA sequence: TGTGCCAGCAGCCCGATCGTTTCCCCTAACGGCGCTGAAGCTTTCTTT. Its protein product is CASSPIVSPNGAEAFF. Combining the CDR3 with reference TRBV7-9 and TRBJ1-1 gives the whole variable domain DTGVSQNPRHKITKRGQNVTFRCDPISEHNRLYWYRQTLGQGPEFLTYFQNEAQLEKSRLLSDRFSAERPKGSFSTLEIQRTEQGDSAMYLCASSPIVSPNGAEAFFGQGTRLTVV.

V usage is TRBV28 and J usage is TRBJ1-1; unclear D gene. This CDR3 is 12 amino acids long. V lost 5 bases and J 7 bases, leaving 11 bases between the germline ends. Germline assignment: CDR1 MDHEN and CDR2 SYDVKM. CDR3 in DNA: TGTGCCAGCAGTGTCCAGACAATTGAAGCTTTCTTT. Residues: CASSVQTIEAFF.

The chain has TRBV12-3 or TRBV12-4 and TRBJ2-3, with D possibly being TRBD2 (6 bases). V gave up 3 bases and J gave up 9 bases, with 13 bases separating them. The CDR3 runs 13 residues. This chain's CDR3 is CASSFQVEGTQYF. The CDR3 nucleotides are TGTGCCAGCAGTTTTCAAGTGGAGGGGACGCAGTATTTT.

The chain couples TRBV4-2 to TRBJ1-1; maybe TRBD1 (5 bases). Trimming shortened V by 0 bases and J by 5 bases, and 19 bases separated the two germline ends. Germline V gene lookup returns CDR1 LGHNA and CDR2 YNFKEQ. CDR3 length: 17 residues. The CDR3 reads CASSQEPLGAPRTEAFF. In nucleotides, the CDR3 is TGTGCCAGCAGCCAAGAACCACTTGGGGCCCCGAGGACTGAAGCTTTCTTT.

The chain recombines TRBV7-8 with TRBJ2-5; no clear D. The CDR3 consists of 12 residues. Trimming stripped 2 bases from V and 5 bases from J, with 6 bases between. Germline V gene lookup returns CDR1 SGHVS and CDR2 FQNEAQ. The CDR3 nucleotides read TGTGCCAGCAGCTTAATGAAGGAGACCCAGTACTTC. Protein product: CASSLMKETQYF.

The V gene is TRBV11-2, the J gene TRBJ1-3, with a tentative D call TRBD1 (6 bases). The CDR3 loop spans 15 amino acids. The germline gives CDR1 SGHAT, CDR2 FQNNGV. V was cut by 4 bases and J by 4 bases, with 14 bases left in between. CDR3 amino acids: CASSSLQGRGNTIYF. CDR3 sequence (DNA): TGTGCCAGCAGCTCACTCCAGGGGCGCGGAAACACCATATATTTT.

The chain uses TRBV5-1 and TRBJ2-3; TRBD2 might be the D (5 bases). CDR1 is SGHRS, CDR2 YFSETQ, per germline. The CDR3 has 15 amino acids. Deletions cut 7 bases from V and 6 bases from J, with 21 bases between. This CDR3 reads CASRPGSGFLDTQYF. As DNA, the CDR3 is TGCGCCAGCCGTCCGGGGTCGGGGTTTCTGGATACGCAGTATTTT.

V gene TRBV2 combines with J gene TRBJ2-7; D is perhaps TRBD2 (6 bases). The V gene lost 1 base and the J gene lost 6 bases, with 10 bases spanning the gap. This CDR3 has 13 residues. Germline V gives CDR1 SNHLY, CDR2 FYNNEI. CDR3 sequence: CASSEVLASEQYF. CDR3 coding DNA: TGTGCCAGCAGTGAAGTACTAGCTTCCGAGCAGTACTTC.

This sequence joins TRBV6-4 and TRBJ1-5; D uncertain. CDR1 and CDR2 (germline): MRHNA, SNTAGT. CDR3 length: 13 residues. V shed 5 bases and J shed 4 bases, with 9 bases lying between them. CDR3 in DNA: TGTGCCAGCAGTCGGGAAGAAAATCAGCCCCAGCATTTT. Protein: CASSREENQPQHF.

The chain uses TRBV6-5 and TRBJ1-3; tentative D call: TRBD1 (6 bases). V dropped 6 bases and J dropped 4 bases, with 16 bases sitting between them. CDR1 is MNHEY and CDR2 is SVGAGI in the germline V gene. The CDR3 consists of 15 residues. CDR3 region: CASRGIRQEGNTIYF. In DNA, the CDR3 is TGTGCCAGCAGGGGGATTCGACAGGAGGGAAACACCATATATTTT.

V is TRBV5-8 and J is TRBJ1-2; D perhaps matches TRBD1 (6 bases). The germline gives CDR1 SGHTS, CDR2 YDEGEE. Trimming pared 1 base from V and 4 bases from J, leaving 17 bases between. The CDR3 spans 16 residues. The CDR3, as DNA: TGTGCCAGCAGCTTGAGAGCGCAGGGGAGCTCCTATGGCTACACCTTC. Protein sequence: CASSLRAQGSSYGYTF.

The rearrangement links TRBV6-1 to TRBJ1-6; D not resolved. The length of the CDR3 is 13 residues. The V gene's germline CDR1 is MNHNS and CDR2 SASEGT. Trimming left V 0 bases short and J 14 bases short, with 11 bases between. The chain's CDR3 is CASSEALPSTLHF. The CDR3 nucleotides are TGTGCCAGCAGTGAAGCCCTCCCCTCCACCCTCCACTTT.

V and J are TRBV6-4 and TRBJ2-3; 9 nucleotides line up with TRBD2. The junction had 9 bases not matched to a gene; V was cut back by 7 bases and J by 7 bases. CDR3 length equals 14 residues. The germline V gene has CDR1 MRHNA and CDR2 SNTAGT. CDR3 in DNA: TGTGCCAGCACCCACGCGGGGGGGGCTAATACGCAGTATTTT. It codes for CASTHAGGANTQYF.